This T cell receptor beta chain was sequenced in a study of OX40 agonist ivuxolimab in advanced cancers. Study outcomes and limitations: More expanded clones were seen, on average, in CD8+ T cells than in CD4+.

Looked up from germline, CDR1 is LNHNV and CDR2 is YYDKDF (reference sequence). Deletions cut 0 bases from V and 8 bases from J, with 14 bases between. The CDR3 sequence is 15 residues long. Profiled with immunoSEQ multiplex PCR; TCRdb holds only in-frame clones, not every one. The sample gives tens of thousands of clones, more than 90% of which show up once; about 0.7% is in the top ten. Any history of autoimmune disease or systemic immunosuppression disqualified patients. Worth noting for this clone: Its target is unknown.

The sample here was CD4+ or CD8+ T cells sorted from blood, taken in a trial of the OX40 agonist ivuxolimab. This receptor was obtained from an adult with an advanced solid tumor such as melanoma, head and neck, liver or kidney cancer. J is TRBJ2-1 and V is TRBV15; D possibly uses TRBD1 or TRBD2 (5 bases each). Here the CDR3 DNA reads TGTGCCACCAGCAGAGATTTGGCTCAGGGACATGAGCAGTTCTTC. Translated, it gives CATSRDLAQGHEQFF.